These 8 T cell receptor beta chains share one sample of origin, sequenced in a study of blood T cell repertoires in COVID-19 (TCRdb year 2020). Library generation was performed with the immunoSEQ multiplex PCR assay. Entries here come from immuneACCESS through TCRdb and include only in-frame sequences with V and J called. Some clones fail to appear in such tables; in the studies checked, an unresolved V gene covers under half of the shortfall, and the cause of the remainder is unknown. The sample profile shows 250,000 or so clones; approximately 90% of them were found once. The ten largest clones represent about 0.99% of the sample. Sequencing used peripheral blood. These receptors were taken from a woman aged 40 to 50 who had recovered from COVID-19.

The CDR3 region is CASSPREAGPLGEQYF. In nucleotides, the CDR3 is TGTGCCAGCTCACCCCGCGAGGCGGGACCCTTGGGAGAGCAGTACTTC. This sequence joins TRBV18 and TRBJ2-7; D is possibly TRBD2 (6 bases). Germline CDR1 and CDR2: KGHSH and LQKENI. Trimming took 3 bases from V and 7 from J, leaving 22 bases between them. The CDR3 is 16 amino acids.

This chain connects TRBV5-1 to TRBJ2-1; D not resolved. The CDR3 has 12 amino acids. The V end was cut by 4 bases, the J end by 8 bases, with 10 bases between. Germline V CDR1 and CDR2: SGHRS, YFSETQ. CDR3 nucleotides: TGCGCCAGCAGCATCGCCTCGGATGAGCAGTTCTTC. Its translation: CASSIASDEQFF.

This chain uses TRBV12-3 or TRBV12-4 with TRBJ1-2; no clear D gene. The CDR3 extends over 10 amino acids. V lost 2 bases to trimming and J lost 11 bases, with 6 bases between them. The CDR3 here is CASSLSGYTF. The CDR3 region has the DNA TGTGCCAGCAGTTTATCCGGGTACACCTTC.

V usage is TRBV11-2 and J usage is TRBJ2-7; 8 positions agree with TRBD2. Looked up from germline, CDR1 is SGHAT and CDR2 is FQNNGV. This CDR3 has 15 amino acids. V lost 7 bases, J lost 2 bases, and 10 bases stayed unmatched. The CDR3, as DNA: TGTGCCAGCACCTACGCCGGGACTAGTACCTACGAGCAGTACTTC. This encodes CASTYAGTSTYEQYF.

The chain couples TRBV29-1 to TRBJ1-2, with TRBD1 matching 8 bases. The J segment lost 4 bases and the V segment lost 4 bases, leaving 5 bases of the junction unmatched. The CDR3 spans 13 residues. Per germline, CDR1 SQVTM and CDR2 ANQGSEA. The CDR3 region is CSVAPGGVYGYTF. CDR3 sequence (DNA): TGCAGCGTTGCCCCAGGGGGCGTCTATGGCTACACCTTC.

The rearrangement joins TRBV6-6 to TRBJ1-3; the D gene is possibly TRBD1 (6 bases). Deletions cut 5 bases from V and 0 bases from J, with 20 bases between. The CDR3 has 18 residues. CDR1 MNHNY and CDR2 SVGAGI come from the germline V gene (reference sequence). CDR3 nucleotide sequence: TGTGCCAGCAGTCCAACCCCCGGACAGTTCAACTCTGGAAACACCATATATTTT. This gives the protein CASSPTPGQFNSGNTIYF.

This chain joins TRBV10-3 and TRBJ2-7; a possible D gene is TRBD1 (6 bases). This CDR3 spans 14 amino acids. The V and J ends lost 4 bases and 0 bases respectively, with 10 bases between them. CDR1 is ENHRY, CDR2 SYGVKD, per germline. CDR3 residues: CAISARTVSYEQYF. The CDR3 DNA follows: TGTGCCATCAGTGCCAGGACAGTCTCCTACGAGCAGTACTTC.

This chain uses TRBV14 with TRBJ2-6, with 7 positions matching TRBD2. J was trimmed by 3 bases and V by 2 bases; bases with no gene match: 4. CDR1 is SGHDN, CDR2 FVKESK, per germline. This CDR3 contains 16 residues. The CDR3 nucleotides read TGTGCCAGCAGCCAATGGGGGGGAAATGGGGCCAACGTCCTGACTTTC. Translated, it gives CASSQWGGNGANVLTF.